The next 8 T cell receptor beta chains were all read from a single sample in a study of blood T cell repertoires in COVID-19. Assay used: immunoSEQ multiplex PCR; TCRdb lists only in-frame clones, some missing. The sample contains around 200,000 clones, about 84% of which appear only once. Input material: PBMCs or T cells enriched from blood (not recorded which). These receptors originate from a woman aged 40 to 55 with acute COVID-19.

The gene calls are TRBV5-1 and TRBJ2-3; tentatively, D is TRBD2 (6 bases). Germline V CDR1 and CDR2: SGHRS, YFSETQ. The V gene lost 4 bases and the J gene lost 6 bases, with 18 bases spanning the gap. The CDR3 runs 15 residues. CDR3 residues: CASSADLRGGDTQYF. In DNA form, the CDR3 reads TGCGCCAGCAGCGCGGATCTTCGTGGGGGGGATACGCAGTATTTT.

The CDR3 DNA is TGTGCCAGCAGTTACTCTAGGAGCGGGATCCCCAATGAGCAGTTCTTC. Amino acid sequence: CASSYSRSGIPNEQFF. The chain employs TRBV6-2 or TRBV6-3 and TRBJ2-1; TRBD2 matches at 7 bases. Per the germline V gene, CDR1 is MNHEY and CDR2 is SVGEGT. The CDR3 extends over 16 amino acids. V lost 0 bases, J lost 6 bases, and 8 bases stayed unmatched.

This chain connects TRBV20-1 to TRBJ2-2; possible D gene TRBD2, 5 bases. The CDR3 covers 14 residues. Germline assignment: CDR1 DFQATT and CDR2 SNEGSKA (reference sequence). V was cut by 3 bases and J by 7 bases, with 15 bases left in between. In DNA, the CDR3 is TGCAGTGCTAGTCGGGGAGCCCAAGACGGGGAGCTGTTTTTT. Translating it yields CSASRGAQDGELFF.

This clone was recorded once. This sequence joins TRBV4-2 and TRBJ1-3, with TRBD1 as a possible D gene (6 bases). V lost 0 bases, J lost 0 bases, and 15 bases lay in between. The CDR3 extends over 18 amino acids. Germline CDR1 reads LGHNA; CDR2 reads YNFKEQ. The CDR3, as DNA: TGTGCCAGCAGCCAAGATGGGACAACCAATCTCTCTGGAAACACCATATATTTT. This gives the protein CASSQDGTTNLSGNTIYF.

The rearrangement joins TRBV30 to TRBJ2-1, with 8 bases fitting TRBD1. Germline lookup yields CDR1 GTSNPN and CDR2 SVGIG (reference sequence). J lost 6 bases, V lost 2 bases, and 9 bases had no gene match. The CDR3 totals 15 residues. The CDR3 coding sequence is TGTGCCTGGAGTTCCCCACAGGGGGTGGTCAATGAGCAGTTCTTC. This encodes CAWSSPQGVVNEQFF.

On this clone itself: One end of the junction varies from germline; a read error may be responsible. The rearrangement links TRBV7-7 to TRBJ2-5, with TRBD2 matching over 9 bases. The CDR3 runs to 16 residues. The germline V gene encodes CDR1 SSHAT and CDR2 FNYEAQ (reference sequence). For the CDR3, the DNA is TGTGCTAGCAGCCCTTCGGGCGGGAGGGGAGGAGAGACCCAGTACTTC. Residues: CASSPSGGRGGETQYF.

The chain joins TRBV6-2 or TRBV6-3 to TRBJ1-2, with D possibly being TRBD1 (6 bases). The CDR3 contains 15 residues. Trimming left V 3 bases short and J 4 bases short, with 15 bases between. CDR1 is MNHEY, CDR2 SVGEGT, per germline. The CDR3 DNA sequence: TGTGCCAGCAGTTATGCGGGCCAGGGGAGCTATGGCTACACCTTC. It yields the protein CASSYAGQGSYGYTF.

The J gene is TRBJ2-1, the V gene TRBV5-6; the match to TRBD1 covers 7 bases. The V gene end was trimmed by 5 bases and the J gene end by 12 bases; junction bases not matched to a gene: 11. This CDR3 is built from 13 residues. Germline V CDR1 and CDR2: SGHDT, YYEEEE. The CDR3 loop is CASSQTVQGMQFF. The DNA of the CDR3 is TGTGCCAGCAGTCAAACCGTACAGGGGATGCAGTTCTTC.